The 24 T cell receptor beta chains below come from one sample, sequenced in a study of cytomegalovirus exposure and HLA in healthy donors. 13 Jbeta primers and 60 Vbeta primers were used for the PCR. Sequencing was performed with immunoSEQ multiplex PCR; in TCRdb, only in-frame clones are kept and a portion is missing. The repertoire shows about 110,000 clones; the top ten hold 3.6%. Material: PBMCs. Receptor source: a man in his late teens or twenties in good health and CMV-seronegative.

The genes are TRBV30 and TRBJ2-7; D might be TRBD2 (5 bases). Germline CDR1 reads GTSNPN; CDR2 reads SVGIG (reference sequence). The CDR3 sequence is 12 residues long. V lost 3 bases to trimming and J lost 2 bases, with 8 bases between them. The CDR3 region is CAWREGTYEQYF. The CDR3 DNA follows: TGTGCCTGGAGAGAGGGTACCTACGAGCAGTACTTC.

V is TRBV5-1 and J is TRBJ1-1, with 7 nucleotides matching TRBD1. CDR3 size: 14 residues. Germline trimming cut 4 bases from V and 0 bases from J; bases unmatched to any gene: 3. Germline loops: CDR1 SGHRS, CDR2 YFSETQ. CDR3 residues: CASSRQGMNTEAFF. The CDR3 DNA reads TGCGCCAGCAGCCGACAGGGAATGAACACTGAAGCTTTCTTT.

The chain employs TRBV5-5 and TRBJ2-1; no clear D. Per the germline V gene, CDR1 is SGHKS and CDR2 is YYEKEE (reference sequence). The CDR3 contains 13 residues. Between the trimmed V and J ends, which lost 4 bases and 7 bases, there was a span of 12 bases. The CDR3 region has the DNA TGTGCCAGCAGCCCTCCGGAGCGAAATGAGCAGTTCTTC. Its protein is CASSPPERNEQFF.

This chain joins TRBV4-1 and TRBJ2-1; 7 bases line up with TRBD1. V was clipped by 0 bases and J by 6 bases; unmatched bases: 8. CDR1 is MGHRA and CDR2 is YSYEKL in the germline V gene. This CDR3 region has 16 residues. CDR3 DNA sequence: TGCGCCAGCAGCCAAGATCATTGGACAGGAGGCAATGAGCAGTTCTTC. Protein product: CASSQDHWTGGNEQFF.

The rearrangement joins TRBV27 to TRBJ2-5; D remains unclear. The CDR3 extends over 13 amino acids. Germline V gene sequence: CDR1 MNHEY, CDR2 SMNVEV (reference sequence). Trimming shortened V by 1 base and J by 5 bases, and 8 bases separated the two germline ends. The CDR3 loop is CASSLFFRETQYF. CDR3 coding DNA: TGTGCCAGCAGTTTATTTTTCCGGGAGACCCAGTACTTC.

This rearrangement joins TRBV4-1 to TRBJ1-4, with 10 bases that match TRBD1. V was pared by 3 bases and J by 8 bases, with 9 bases of the junction left unmatched. The CDR3 length is 16 residues. The germline CDR1 and CDR2 sequences are MGHRA and YSYEKL. This CDR3 is CASSHPPRTGGEKLFF. The CDR3 bases are TGCGCCAGCAGCCATCCGCCTAGGACAGGGGGGGAAAAACTGTTTTTT.

The V gene is TRBV5-1, the J gene TRBJ1-1, with 8 bases that match TRBD1. With V trimmed by 6 bases and J by 5 bases, 9 bases remained unmatched. CDR1 is SGHRS and CDR2 is YFSETQ in the germline V gene. This CDR3 has 14 amino acids. The CDR3 DNA reads as TGCGCCAGCACCATAGACAGGGGAAGGACTGAAGCTTTCTTT. Its translation is CASTIDRGRTEAFF.

The chain joins TRBV19 to TRBJ2-5; D call uncertain. The closer fit of TRBJ2-7 to the DNA end suggests the J call may be wrong. The CDR3 runs to 14 residues. Germline CDR1 reads LNHDA; CDR2 reads SQIVND (reference sequence). The CDR3 DNA follows: TGTGCCAGTAGTATAGGAGGAAGGGACTACGAGCAGTACTTC. Protein: CASSIGGRDYEQYF.

This rearrangement joins TRBV28 to TRBJ1-1; a weak D match, TRBD1 (6 bases). V was shortened by 5 bases and J by 8 bases, with 21 bases between the two germline ends. CDR3 size: 15 residues. Germline V gene data show CDR1 as MDHEN and CDR2 as SYDVKM. In nucleotides, the CDR3 is TGTGCCAGCAGTCTCACTCCACTTACAGGGAAAGAAGCTTTCTTT. Its translation: CASSLTPLTGKEAFF.

V gene TRBV30 combines with J gene TRBJ1-2; D ambiguous. Trimming pared 3 bases from V and 7 bases from J, leaving 27 bases between. CDR3 length equals 17 residues. Germline CDR1 GTSNPN, CDR2 SVGIG (reference sequence). This CDR3 reads CAWSLGGISPAVGGYTF. The CDR3 bases are TGTGCCTGGAGCCTTGGAGGGATATCCCCCGCGGTAGGTGGCTACACCTTC.

The chain couples TRBV6-1 to TRBJ1-3, with D maybe TRBD1 (6 bases). The germline V gene encodes CDR1 MNHNS and CDR2 SASEGT. CDR3 length: 15 residues. Trimming stripped 5 bases from V and 0 bases from J, with 11 bases between. The CDR3 protein is CASSLDRISGNTIYF. The CDR3 DNA reads TGTGCCAGCAGTCTCGACAGGATCTCTGGAAACACCATATATTTT.

J is TRBJ2-1 and V is TRBV7-2; 8 nucleotides agree with TRBD2. With V trimmed by 5 bases and J by 7 bases, 7 bases remained unmatched. Per the germline V gene, CDR1 is SGHTA and CDR2 is FQGNSA. The CDR3 spans 14 residues. CDR3 sequence reads: CASSPRGGGNEQFF. The DNA of the CDR3 is TGTGCCAGCAGCCCGCGGGGCGGGGGGAATGAGCAGTTCTTC.

V is TRBV11-2 and J is TRBJ2-6; D unresolved. In germline, CDR1 is SGHAT, CDR2 FQNNGV. The germline V and J ends were trimmed by 0 bases and 0 bases, with 9 bases remaining between them. The CDR3 loop spans 17 amino acids. In DNA, the CDR3 is TGTGCCAGCAGCTTAGAACCAACCAGCTCTGGGGCCAACGTCCTGACTTTC. Translated: CASSLEPTSSGANVLTF. The full variable domain, completed using reference TRBV11-2 and TRBJ2-6, is EAGVAQSPRYKIIEKRQSVAFWCNPISGHATLYWYQQILGQGPKLLIQFQNNGVVDDSQLPKDRFSAERLKGVDSTLKIQPAKLEDSAVYLCASSLEPTSSGANVLTFGAGSRLTVL.

V usage is TRBV19 and J usage is TRBJ2-7, with 7 bases matching TRBD1. Germline CDR1 is LNHDA and CDR2 is SQIVND (reference sequence). CDR3 length: 15 residues. With 3 bases clipped from V and 2 bases from J, the junction kept 7 bases outside the gene matches. DNA for the CDR3: TGTGCCAGTAGTATCCAGGCAGGGGGTACCTACGAGCAGTACTTC. Translation gives CASSIQAGGTYEQYF.

The chain uses TRBV7-2 and TRBJ2-3; the D is unclear. The CDR3 runs to 16 residues. Germline-derived CDR1 and CDR2 are SGHTA and FQGNSA. V dropped 5 bases and J dropped 0 bases, with 15 bases sitting between them. The CDR3 DNA sequence: TGTGCCAGCAGCCCCCGGTCTATACGTAGCACAGATACGCAGTATTTT. Protein product: CASSPRSIRSTDTQYF.

The genes are TRBV5-1 and TRBJ2-2; 11 bases fit TRBD2. Trimming cost V 3 bases and J 5 bases; bases outside gene matches: 6. Germline CDR1 is SGHRS and CDR2 is YFSETQ. CDR3 length: 16 amino acids. CDR3 protein: CASSSTSGRGTGELFF. CDR3 nucleotides: TGCGCCAGCAGCTCAACTAGCGGGAGAGGGACCGGGGAGCTGTTTTTT.

The rearrangement uses TRBV6-6 and TRBJ1-2; the D is unclear. CDR1 MNHNY and CDR2 SVGAGI come from the germline V gene (reference sequence). The V and J ends lost 6 bases and 8 bases respectively, with 16 bases between them. The CDR3 spans 13 residues. This chain's CDR3 is CASRRENPEGYTF. Written as DNA, the CDR3 is TGTGCCAGCAGGAGAGAGAACCCGGAGGGCTACACCTTC.

J is TRBJ1-5 and V is TRBV9; 7 bases match TRBD1. J was trimmed by 5 bases and V by 5 bases; bases with no gene match: 7. The CDR3 length is 14 residues. Germline CDR1 is SGDLS and CDR2 is YYNGEE. The CDR3 DNA follows: TGTGCCAGCAGTGCAGGGGGTTTCGATCAGCCCCAGCATTTT. It specifies CASSAGGFDQPQHF.

The chain uses TRBV10-3 and TRBJ1-1; perhaps TRBD1 as D (6 bases). The CDR3 runs 12 residues. The V end lost 7 bases, the J end lost 1 base, and 7 bases lay between the germline ends. The germline CDR1 and CDR2 sequences are ENHRY and SYGVKD. The CDR3 sequence: CAIMTGNTEAFF. CDR3 DNA: TGTGCCATCATGACAGGGAACACTGAAGCTTTCTTT.

This chain connects TRBV7-2 to TRBJ2-4, with D maybe TRBD1 (6 bases). The V and J ends lost 5 bases and 0 bases respectively, with 17 bases between them. Per the germline V gene, CDR1 is SGHTA and CDR2 is FQGNSA. The CDR3 is 17 amino acids. This CDR3 reads CASSPHRERLAKNIQYF. The CDR3 DNA is TGTGCCAGCAGCCCTCACAGGGAACGACTAGCCAAAAACATTCAGTACTTC.

The chain combines TRBV19 with TRBJ2-7, with 8 bases identical to TRBD2. Germline CDR1 reads LNHDA; CDR2 reads SQIVND (reference sequence). The CDR3 has 19 residues. Losses at the gene ends were 3 bases for V and 4 bases for J; bases not matched to a gene: 20. The CDR3 protein is CASSIVRGEREPLVYEQYF. CDR3 DNA: TGTGCCAGTAGTATCGTGAGGGGGGAGCGGGAGCCATTGGTTTACGAGCAGTACTTC. The variable domain in full, with the rest retrieved from reference TRBV19 and TRBJ2-7, is DGGITQSPKYLFRKEGQNVTLSCEQNLNHDAMYWYRQDPGQGLRLIYYSQIVNDFQKGDIAEGYSVSREKKESFPLTVTSAQKNPTAFYLCASSIVRGEREPLVYEQYFGPGTRLTVT.

The chain links TRBV28 to TRBJ2-7; possibly TRBD1 for D (6 bases). In germline, CDR1 is MDHEN, CDR2 SYDVKM. Trimming pared 8 bases from V and 2 bases from J, leaving 13 bases between. The CDR3 runs 13 residues. The CDR3: CASAGTPTYEQYF. CDR3 in DNA: TGTGCCAGCGCCGGGACACCGACCTACGAGCAGTACTTC.

The chain links TRBV19 to TRBJ2-7; no firm D call. The V gene's germline CDR1 is LNHDA and CDR2 SQIVND (reference sequence). V was clipped by 10 bases and J by 0 bases, with 13 bases between them. This CDR3 has 13 residues. The CDR3 is CATNGGASYEQYF. The CDR3 DNA reads as TGTGCCACCAACGGCGGTGCCTCCTACGAGCAGTACTTC.

This CDR3 is CASSVTGDPNTEAFF. The CDR3, as DNA: TGCGCCAGCAGCGTAACAGGGGACCCGAACACTGAAGCTTTCTTT. This chain joins TRBV5-1 and TRBJ1-1; TRBD1 agrees at 7 bases. CDR3 length: 15 residues. Losses at the gene ends were 4 bases for V and 1 base for J; bases not matched to a gene: 7. Germline-derived CDR1 and CDR2 are SGHRS and YFSETQ.